The sequence of this T cell receptor beta chain was determined in a study of response to subunit inactivated influenza vaccine. TCRdb reanalysed the RT-PCR reads using MiXCR and keeps one entry per CDR3 protein. The sample yields fewer than 200,000 distinct CDR3 sequences, nearly 9.5% seen once. This clonotype has a handful of counts. What it recognizes is unknown. The study's findings and limits: Authors proposed each seasonal influenza vaccination draws in few new T cells.

Material: non-naive T cells sorted from PBMCs, obtained on the day of vaccination. The origin of this receptor is a man between 45 and 60 years old who received an inactivated influenza vaccine.

This chain's CDR3 is CAWSVIGDNSYEQYF. The CDR3 DNA sequence: TGTGCCTGGAGCGTAATCGGGGACAACTCCTACGAGCAGTACTTC. The chain is built from TRBV30 and TRBJ2-7; possible D gene TRBD1, 6 bases. The CDR3 is 15 amino acids. From germline, CDR1 is GTSNPN and CDR2 SVGIG (reference sequence). Trimming took off 3 bases at V and 0 bases at J, with 15 bases between the two ends. The whole variable domain, filled in from reference TRBV30 and TRBJ2-7, reads SQTIHQWPATLVQPVGSPLSLECTVEGTSNPNLYWYRQAAGRGLQLLFYSVGIGQISSEVPQNLSASRPQDRQFILSSKKLLLSDSGFYLCAWSVIGDNSYEQYFGPGTRLTVT.